These 21 T cell receptor beta chains share one sample of origin, sequenced in a study of cytomegalovirus exposure and HLA in healthy donors. PCR used 60 Vbeta primers and 13 Jbeta primers. Data came from immunoSEQ multiplex PCR; TCRdb stores just in-frame clones and leaves some out. This table has roughly 54,000 clones, around 80% appearing once. Source material: PBMCs. These receptors all stem from a man aged 45-65 years in good health and CMV-seronegative.

This clone was seen only once. The gene calls are TRBV10-2 and TRBJ1-5; D is uncertain. The germline gives CDR1 WSHSY, CDR2 SAAADI. Trimming took 1 base from V and 0 from J, leaving 4 bases between them. The CDR3 is made up of 14 amino acids. CDR3 sequence (DNA): TGCGCCAGCAGTGAGTATAATAGCAATCAGCCCCAGCATTTT. This sequence encodes CASSEYNSNQPQHF.

The chain employs TRBV7-6 and TRBJ2-7, with D uncertain. From germline, CDR1 is SGHVS and CDR2 FNYEAQ. V lost 0 bases and J 4 bases, leaving 10 bases between the germline ends. The CDR3 has 14 amino acids. The CDR3 nucleotides read TGTGCCAGCAGCTTAGCGGTCGGTCCGTACGAGCAGTACTTC. Translating gives CASSLAVGPYEQYF.

In DNA, the CDR3 is TGTGCCAGCAGCGTAGCAGTACAGAACTATGGCTACACCTTC. It translates to CASSVAVQNYGYTF. The chain joins TRBV9 to TRBJ1-2; D unclear. The germline gives CDR1 SGDLS, CDR2 YYNGEE. With 0 bases removed from V and 2 bases from J, the gap between germline ends came to 8 bases. The CDR3 length is 14 residues.

Note on this clone: One junction end does not reproduce the germline sequence, and a read error may be involved. This chain joins TRBV2 and TRBJ1-2; D is unresolved. The CDR3 consists of 13 residues. Per the germline V gene, CDR1 is SNHLY and CDR2 is FYNNEI. The CDR3 protein is CASVLLPDYRYTF. In nucleotides, the CDR3 is TGTGCCAGCGTTCTCCTCCCGGACTATCGCTACACCTTC.

The chain uses TRBV5-6 and TRBJ2-7, with 8 bases lining up with TRBD1. The germline gives CDR1 SGHDT, CDR2 YYEEEE. The ends lost 3 bases at V and 3 bases at J; junction bases unmatched: 2. The CDR3 length is 13 residues. The CDR3 DNA reads TGTGCCAGCAGCTCGGACAGGGTCTACGAGCAGTACTTC. Translating it yields CASSSDRVYEQYF.

The chain joins TRBV18 to TRBJ2-5; 16 nucleotides match TRBD2. Germline V gives CDR1 KGHSH, CDR2 LQKENI. The CDR3 length is 17 residues. V lost 3 bases, J lost 6 bases, and 7 bases stayed unmatched. The CDR3 DNA sequence: TGTGCCAGCTCACCCGAGGGACTAGCGGGGGGGCGGAAGACCCAGTACTTC. It translates to CASSPEGLAGGRKTQYF.

This chain's CDR3 is CASSFQGVGYGYTF. The CDR3 nucleotides read TGTGCCAGCAGTTTCCAGGGGGTAGGCTATGGCTACACCTTC. The V call is TRBV6-6, the J call TRBJ1-2; 7 bases agree with TRBD1. Germline CDR1 is MNHNY and CDR2 is SVGAGI (reference sequence). Trimming took 4 bases from V and 4 from J; bases not matched to a gene: 6. The CDR3 is 14 amino acids.

V usage is TRBV6-4 and J usage is TRBJ1-2; a weak D match, TRBD1 (5 bases). The CDR3 is made up of 18 amino acids. Trimming took 2 bases from V and 7 from J, leaving 26 bases between them. The germline gives CDR1 MRHNA, CDR2 SNTAGT. DNA for the CDR3: TGTGCCAGCAGTGACGGTAGGGCCAGGACATTCGAGGATGGTGGCTACACCTTC. Encoded protein: CASSDGRARTFEDGGYTF.

This clone was seen a few times. The chain recombines TRBV7-9 with TRBJ2-7; TRBD2 matches 7 bases. Trimming cost V 8 bases and J 4 bases; bases outside gene matches: 5. Germline CDR1 reads SEHNR; CDR2 reads FQNEAQ (reference sequence). The CDR3 totals 12 residues. Here the CDR3 reads CASGAGRYEQYF. The CDR3 DNA is TGTGCCAGCGGAGCGGGGAGGTACGAGCAGTACTTC. Full variable domain (rest looked up from reference TRBV7-9 and TRBJ2-7): DTGVSQNPRHKITKRGQNVTFRCDPISEHNRLYWYRQTLGQGPEFLTYFQNEAQLEKSRLLSDRFSAERPKGSFSTLEIQRTEQGDSAMYLCASGAGRYEQYFGPGTRLTVT.

V usage is TRBV28 and J usage is TRBJ2-7, with 8 nucleotides matching TRBD1. This CDR3 is built from 13 residues. Germline trimming cut 5 bases from V and 7 bases from J; bases unmatched to any gene: 7. CDR1 and CDR2 from the germline V gene are MDHEN and SYDVKM. Here the CDR3 reads CASSPQGACEQYF. CDR3 DNA: TGTGCCAGCAGTCCCCAGGGGGCGTGTGAGCAGTACTTC.

The chain links TRBV12-5 to TRBJ2-7, with 7 positions matching TRBD2. Unmatched junction bases numbered 9, after V lost 4 bases and J lost 3 bases. CDR3 length: 15 amino acids. In germline, CDR1 is LGHNT, CDR2 FRNRAP. CDR3 sequence: CASGWGLGRVYEQYF. The DNA of the CDR3 is TGTGCTAGTGGTTGGGGACTGGGGAGGGTCTACGAGCAGTACTTC.

This chain uses TRBV10-2 with TRBJ2-7; perhaps TRBD2 as D (5 bases). Trimming took off 4 bases at V and 4 bases at J, with 8 bases between the two ends. This CDR3 has 12 amino acids. CDR1 and CDR2 (germline): WSHSY, SAAADI. The DNA of the CDR3 is TGCGCCAGCAGTGGTACGGGGTACGAGCAGTACTTC. It translates to CASSGTGYEQYF.

The V call is TRBV4-1, the J call TRBJ1-1, with D unclear. V lost 1 base and J 5 bases, leaving 14 bases between the germline ends. Germline loops: CDR1 MGHRA, CDR2 YSYEKL. CDR3 length: 15 amino acids. CDR3 amino acids: CASSQVEGSATEAFF. The CDR3 DNA is TGCGCCAGCAGCCAAGTGGAGGGATCTGCAACTGAAGCTTTCTTT.

This sequence joins TRBV9 and TRBJ1-2; no clear D. Trimming left V 0 bases short and J 5 bases short, with 17 bases between. The CDR3 consists of 16 residues. CDR1 is SGDLS and CDR2 is YYNGEE in the germline V gene. CDR3 DNA sequence: TGTGCCAGCAGCGTAGGTGGAGCCTCAGGAGGGTATGGCTACACCTTC. It is translated as CASSVGGASGGYGYTF.

V is TRBV9 and J is TRBJ2-3; TRBD1 might be the D (6 bases). The CDR3 loop spans 16 amino acids. V gave up 1 base and J gave up 1 base, with 13 bases separating them. CDR1 and CDR2 (germline): SGDLS, YYNGEE. CDR3 region: CASSVYSRTGTDTQYF. CDR3 DNA sequence: TGTGCCAGCAGCGTATATTCCCGGACAGGCACAGATACGCAGTATTTT. Full variable domain (remainder filled in from reference TRBV9 and TRBJ2-3): DSGVTQTPKHLITATGQRVTLRCSPRSGDLSVYWYQQSLDQGLQFLIQYYNGEERAKGNILERFSAQQFPDLHSELNLSSLELGDSALYFCASSVYSRTGTDTQYFGPGTRLTVL.

The chain carries TRBV2 and TRBJ2-1; a weak D match, TRBD2 (6 bases). The V end lost 7 bases, the J end lost 9 bases, and 10 bases lay between the germline ends. Germline V gene data show CDR1 as SNHLY and CDR2 as FYNNEI. The CDR3 contains 11 residues. CDR3 in amino acids: CASMSGVEQFF. In DNA form, the CDR3 reads TGTGCCAGCATGTCGGGGGTTGAGCAGTTCTTC. Full variable domain (outside the CDR3, taken from reference TRBV2 and TRBJ2-1): EPEVTQTPSHQVTQMGQEVILRCVPISNHLYFYWYRQILGQKVEFLVSFYNNEISEKSEIFDDQFSVERPDGSNFTLKIRSTKLEDSAMYFCASMSGVEQFFGPGTRLTVL.

This clone occurred a few times. The chain employs TRBV6-1 and TRBJ2-5; 7 nucleotides align to TRBD1. Near its end, the DNA agrees better with TRBJ2-7, so the J call may be wrong. This CDR3 is built from 14 residues. Germline V gene lookup returns CDR1 MNHNS and CDR2 SASEGT. CDR3 residues: CATTTGTASYEQYF. The CDR3 DNA is TGTGCCACCACGACCGGGACAGCATCCTACGAGCAGTACTTC.

The rearrangement uses TRBV7-6 and TRBJ1-3; a possible D gene is TRBD1 (5 bases). Germline values: CDR1 SGHVS, CDR2 FNYEAQ. Trimming shortened V by 0 bases and J by 1 base, and 10 bases separated the two germline ends. The CDR3 extends over 16 amino acids. The CDR3 is CASSLARDQSGNTIYF. CDR3 nucleotides: TGTGCCAGCAGCTTAGCGCGGGACCAATCTGGAAACACCATATATTTT. Looking up the rest from reference TRBV7-6 and TRBJ1-3 gives the full variable domain: GAGVSQSPRYKVTKRGQDVALRCDPISGHVSLYWYRQALGQGPEFLTYFNYEAQQDKSGLPNDRFSAERPEGSISTLTIQRTEQRDSAMYRCASSLARDQSGNTIYFGEGSWLTVV.

J is TRBJ1-6 and V is TRBV28; D might be TRBD1 (6 bases). This CDR3 has 16 residues. V was shortened by 7 bases and J by 0 bases, with 13 bases between the two germline ends. Germline V gene data show CDR1 as MDHEN and CDR2 as SYDVKM. The CDR3 DNA follows: TGTGCCAGCAAAAACAGGGAAAGCTCCTATAATTCACCCCTCCACTTT. This codes for CASKNRESSYNSPLHF.

The chain employs TRBV5-1 and TRBJ2-6; TRBD1 might be the D (6 bases). With 6 bases removed from V and 1 base from J, the gap between germline ends came to 14 bases. The germline gives CDR1 SGHRS, CDR2 YFSETQ. This CDR3 has 16 residues. DNA of the CDR3: TGCGCCAGCACCTTTCAGGGGACATCTGGGGCCAACGTCCTGACTTTC. Translated: CASTFQGTSGANVLTF.

The rearrangement links TRBV5-1 to TRBJ1-2; 8 nucleotides match TRBD1. The CDR3 consists of 15 residues. Germline values: CDR1 SGHRS, CDR2 YFSETQ. The V segment lost 3 bases and the J segment 4 bases; nucleotides outside the gene matches: 8. The CDR3 DNA sequence: TGCGCCAGCAGCTCAGGACAGGGAATAGGCTATGGCTACACCTTC. Translated: CASSSGQGIGYGYTF.